One sample yielded the 7 T cell receptor beta chains listed below, sequenced in a study of CD8+CD57+ T cells in acquired aplastic anemia. Profiling of TCR beta VDJ combinations and CDR3 sequences used genomic DNA as template. Each CDR3 protein gets one entry after TCRdb re-called the reads with MiXCR. The top ten clones hold roughly 34% of a sample with 100,000 to 120,000 distinct CDR3 sequences, 51% of them seen once. The sample taken for sequencing was sorted CD4+, CD8+, or CD8+CD57+ T cells (not recorded which) from PBMCs. These receptors all come from a human donor in good health, serving as a control.

As regards this clonotype: This clone may be a read error of a much larger clone one base away. The chain joins TRBV5-1 to TRBJ2-1; no clear D gene. V lost 4 bases and J lost 0, with 11 bases in between. Germline CDR1 and CDR2: SGHRS and YFSETQ. There are 15 residues in the CDR3. CDR3 amino acids: CASSPDGGSYNEQFF. The CDR3 DNA reads TGCGCCAGCAGCCCGGACGGTGGCTCCTACAATGAGCAGTTCTTC.

The sample holds many counts of this clonotype. The J gene is TRBJ2-3, the V gene TRBV9; 11 bases match TRBD2. Germline V gives CDR1 SGDLS, CDR2 YYNGEE. V shed 1 base, J shed 5 bases, and the junction held 6 bases outside the gene matches. The CDR3 length is 16 residues. The CDR3 region is CASSVNSGGAKDTQYF. The CDR3 DNA reads TGTGCCAGCAGCGTAAATAGCGGGGGGGCTAAAGATACGCAGTATTTT.

This chain links TRBV20-1 with TRBJ2-5, with unresolved D. CDR3 length: 10 residues. Between the trimmed V and J ends, which lost 3 bases and 6 bases, there was a span of 5 bases. Germline V gene data show CDR1 as DFQATT and CDR2 as SNEGSKA (reference sequence). CDR3 region: CSASLQTQYF. CDR3 nucleotides: TGCAGTGCTAGTTTACAGACCCAGTACTTC.

This rearrangement joins TRBV15 to TRBJ2-7; D might be TRBD2 (6 bases). V lost 0 bases, J lost 9 bases, and 12 bases lay in between. The germline CDR1 and CDR2 sequences are LNHNV and YYDKDF (reference sequence). The CDR3 runs 13 residues. The CDR3: CATSREGTGGQYF. CDR3 nucleotides: TGTGCCACCAGCAGAGAAGGGACTGGAGGGCAGTACTTC.

This clonotype was detected only a few times. A much larger clone differs by one base, so this may be a read error. The V gene is TRBV30, the J gene TRBJ2-7, with a tentative D call TRBD2 (5 bases). This CDR3 comprises 12 residues. Germline assignment: CDR1 GTSNPN and CDR2 SVGIG (reference sequence). Trimming pared 0 bases from V and 9 bases from J, leaving 12 bases between. DNA for the CDR3: TGTGCCTGGAGTGTACCTGAGGGCGGGCAGTACTTC. Translation gives CAWSVPEGGQYF.

The chain is built from TRBV19 and TRBJ1-5, with 9 positions matching TRBD1. The ends lost 1 base at V and 2 bases at J; junction bases unmatched: 0. The CDR3 totals 15 residues. Germline V gene lookup returns CDR1 LNHDA and CDR2 SQIVND (reference sequence). Here the CDR3 DNA reads TGTGCCAGTAGTATAGGGGACAGGGGCAATCAGCCCCAGCATTTT. It yields the protein CASSIGDRGNQPQHF.

The chain links TRBV25-1 to TRBJ1-2; unclear D gene. V lost 6 bases and J 4 bases, leaving 12 bases between the germline ends. The CDR3 is made up of 13 amino acids. Per germline, CDR1 MGHDK and CDR2 SYGVNS. This CDR3 is CASSLGGSYGYTF. The CDR3 coding sequence is TGTGCCAGCAGCTTGGGCGGGAGCTATGGCTACACCTTC.